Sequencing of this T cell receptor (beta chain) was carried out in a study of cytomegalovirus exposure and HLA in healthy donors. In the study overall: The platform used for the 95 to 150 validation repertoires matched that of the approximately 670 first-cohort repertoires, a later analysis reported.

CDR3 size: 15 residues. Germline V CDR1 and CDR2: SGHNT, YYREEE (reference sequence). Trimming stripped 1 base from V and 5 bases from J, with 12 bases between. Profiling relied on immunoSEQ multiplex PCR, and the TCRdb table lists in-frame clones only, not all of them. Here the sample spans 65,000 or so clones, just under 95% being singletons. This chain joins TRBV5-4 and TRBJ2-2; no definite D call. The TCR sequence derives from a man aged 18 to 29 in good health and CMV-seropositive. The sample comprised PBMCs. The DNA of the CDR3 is TGTGCCAGCAGCTTGCGTCCGAGTCCTACCGGGGAGCTGTTTTTT. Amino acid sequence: CASSLRPSPTGELFF.